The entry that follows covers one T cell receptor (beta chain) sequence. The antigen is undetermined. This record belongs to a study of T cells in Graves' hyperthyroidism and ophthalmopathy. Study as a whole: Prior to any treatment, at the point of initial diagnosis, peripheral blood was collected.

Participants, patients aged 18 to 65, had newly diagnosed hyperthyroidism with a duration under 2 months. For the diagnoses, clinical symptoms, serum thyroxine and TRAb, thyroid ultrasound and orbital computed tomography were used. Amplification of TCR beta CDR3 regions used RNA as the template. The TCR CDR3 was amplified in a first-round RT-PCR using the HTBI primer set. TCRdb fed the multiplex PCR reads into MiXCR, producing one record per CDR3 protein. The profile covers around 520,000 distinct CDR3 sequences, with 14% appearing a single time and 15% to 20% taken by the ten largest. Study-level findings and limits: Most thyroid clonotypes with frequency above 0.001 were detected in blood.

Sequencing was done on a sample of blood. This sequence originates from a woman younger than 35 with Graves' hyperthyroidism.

CDR3 amino acids: CASSLYQYPGGTYNEQFF. The CDR3 coding sequence is TGTGCCAGCAGCTTATACCAATACCCGGGGGGAACCTACAATGAGCAGTTCTTC. V usage is TRBV7-8 and J usage is TRBJ2-1; 7 bases are a match to TRBD2. V lost 2 bases to trimming and J lost 2 bases; unmatched junction nucleotides: 12. The CDR3 has 18 residues. The germline V gene has CDR1 SGHVS and CDR2 FQNEAQ.